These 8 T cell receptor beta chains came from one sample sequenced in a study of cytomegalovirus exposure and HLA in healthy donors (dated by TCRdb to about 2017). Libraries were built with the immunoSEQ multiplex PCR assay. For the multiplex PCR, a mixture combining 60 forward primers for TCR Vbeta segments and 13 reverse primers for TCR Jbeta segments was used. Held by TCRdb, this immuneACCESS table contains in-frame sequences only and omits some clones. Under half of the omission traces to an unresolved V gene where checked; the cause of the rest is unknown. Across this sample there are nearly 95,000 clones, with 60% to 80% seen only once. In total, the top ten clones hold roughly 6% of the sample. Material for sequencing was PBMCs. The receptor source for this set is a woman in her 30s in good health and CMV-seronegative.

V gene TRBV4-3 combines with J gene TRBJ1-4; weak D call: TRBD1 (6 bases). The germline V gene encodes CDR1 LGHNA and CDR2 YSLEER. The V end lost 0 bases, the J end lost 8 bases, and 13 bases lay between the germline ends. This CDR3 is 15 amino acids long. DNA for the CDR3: TGCGCCAGCAGCCAAGATCGTACAGGGACCGAAAAACTGTTTTTT. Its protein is CASSQDRTGTEKLFF.

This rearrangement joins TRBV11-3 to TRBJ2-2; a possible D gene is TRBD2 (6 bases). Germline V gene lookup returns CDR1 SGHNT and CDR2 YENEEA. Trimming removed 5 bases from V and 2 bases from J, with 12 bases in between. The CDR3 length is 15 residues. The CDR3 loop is CASSLSGANTGELFF. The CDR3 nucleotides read TGTGCCAGCAGCCTTAGCGGAGCCAACACCGGGGAGCTGTTTTTT. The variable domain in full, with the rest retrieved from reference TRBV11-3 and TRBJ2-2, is EAGVVQSPRYKIIEKKQPVAFWCNPISGHNTLYWYLQNLGQGPELLIRYENEEAVDDSQLPKDRFSAERLKGVDSTLKIQPAELGDSAVYLCASSLSGANTGELFFGEGSRLTVL.

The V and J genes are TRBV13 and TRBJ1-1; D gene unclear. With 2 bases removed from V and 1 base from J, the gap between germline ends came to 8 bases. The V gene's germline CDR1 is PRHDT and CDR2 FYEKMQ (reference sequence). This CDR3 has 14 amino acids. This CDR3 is CASSLSAKNTEAFF. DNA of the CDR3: TGTGCCAGCAGCTTAAGTGCGAAGAACACTGAAGCTTTCTTT.

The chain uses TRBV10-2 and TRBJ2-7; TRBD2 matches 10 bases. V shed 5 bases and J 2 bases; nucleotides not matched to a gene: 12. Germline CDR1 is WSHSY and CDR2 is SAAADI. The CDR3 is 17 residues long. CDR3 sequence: CASSSIQREGIPYEQYF. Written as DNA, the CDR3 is TGCGCCAGCAGTTCTATCCAGCGGGAGGGTATTCCCTACGAGCAGTACTTC.

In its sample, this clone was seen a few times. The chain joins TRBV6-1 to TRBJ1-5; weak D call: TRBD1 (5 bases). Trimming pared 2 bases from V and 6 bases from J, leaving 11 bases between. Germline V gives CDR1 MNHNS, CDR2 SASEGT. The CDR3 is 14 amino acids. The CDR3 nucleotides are TGTGCCAGCAGTGAAAAGGAGGGGTTTCAGCCCCAGCATTTT. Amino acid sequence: CASSEKEGFQPQHF.

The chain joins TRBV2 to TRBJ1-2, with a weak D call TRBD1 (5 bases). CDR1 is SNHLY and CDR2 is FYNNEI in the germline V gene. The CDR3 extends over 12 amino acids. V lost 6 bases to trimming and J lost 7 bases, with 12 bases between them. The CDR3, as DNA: TGTGCCAGCAGGCAGGGCGGGAGTGGCTACACCTTC. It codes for CASRQGGSGYTF.

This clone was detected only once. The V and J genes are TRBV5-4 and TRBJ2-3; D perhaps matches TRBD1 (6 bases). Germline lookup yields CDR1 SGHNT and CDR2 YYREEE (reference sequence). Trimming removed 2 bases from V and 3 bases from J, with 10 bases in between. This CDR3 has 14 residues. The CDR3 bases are TGTGCCAGCAGCTTCCAGGGGACGACAGATACGCAGTATTTT. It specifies CASSFQGTTDTQYF.

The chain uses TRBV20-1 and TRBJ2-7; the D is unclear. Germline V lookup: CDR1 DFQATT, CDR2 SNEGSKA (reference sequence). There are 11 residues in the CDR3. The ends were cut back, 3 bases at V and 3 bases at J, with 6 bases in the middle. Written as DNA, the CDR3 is TGCAGTGCTAGCATCATCTACGAGCAGTACTTC. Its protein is CSASIIYEQYF.